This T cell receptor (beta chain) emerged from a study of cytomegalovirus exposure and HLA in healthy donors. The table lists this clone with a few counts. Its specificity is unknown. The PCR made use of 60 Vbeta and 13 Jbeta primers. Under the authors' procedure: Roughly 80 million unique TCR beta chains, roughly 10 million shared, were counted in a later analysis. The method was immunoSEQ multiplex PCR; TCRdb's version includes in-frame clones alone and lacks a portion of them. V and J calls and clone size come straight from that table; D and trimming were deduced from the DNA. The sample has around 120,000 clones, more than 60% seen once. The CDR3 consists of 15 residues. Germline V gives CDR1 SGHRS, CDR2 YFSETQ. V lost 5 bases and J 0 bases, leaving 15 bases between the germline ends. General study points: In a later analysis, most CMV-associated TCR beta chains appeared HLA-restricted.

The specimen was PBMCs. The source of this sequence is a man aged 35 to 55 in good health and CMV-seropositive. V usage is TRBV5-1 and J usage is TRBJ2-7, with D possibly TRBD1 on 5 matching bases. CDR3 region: CASSYRFPLSYEQYF. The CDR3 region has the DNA TGCGCCAGCAGTTACAGGTTTCCTCTCTCCTACGAGCAGTACTTC.